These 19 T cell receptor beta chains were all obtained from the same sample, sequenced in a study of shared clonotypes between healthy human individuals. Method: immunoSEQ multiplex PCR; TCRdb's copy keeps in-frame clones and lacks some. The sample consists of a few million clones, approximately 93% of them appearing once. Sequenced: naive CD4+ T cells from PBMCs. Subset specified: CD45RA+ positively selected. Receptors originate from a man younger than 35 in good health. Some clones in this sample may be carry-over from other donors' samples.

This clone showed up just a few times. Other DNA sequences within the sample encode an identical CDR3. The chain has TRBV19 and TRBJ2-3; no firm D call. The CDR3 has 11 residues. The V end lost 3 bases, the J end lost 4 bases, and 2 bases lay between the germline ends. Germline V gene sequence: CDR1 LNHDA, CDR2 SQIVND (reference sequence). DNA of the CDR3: TGTGCCAGTAGTATCTCAGATACGCAGTATTTT. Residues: CASSISDTQYF.

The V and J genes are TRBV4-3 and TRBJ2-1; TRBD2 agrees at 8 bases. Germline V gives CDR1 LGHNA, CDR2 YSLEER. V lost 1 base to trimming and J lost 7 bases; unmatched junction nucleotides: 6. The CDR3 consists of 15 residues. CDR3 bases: TGCGCCAGCAGCCAAGCGGGAGGGCTGCAAAATGAGCAGTTCTTC. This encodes CASSQAGGLQNEQFF.

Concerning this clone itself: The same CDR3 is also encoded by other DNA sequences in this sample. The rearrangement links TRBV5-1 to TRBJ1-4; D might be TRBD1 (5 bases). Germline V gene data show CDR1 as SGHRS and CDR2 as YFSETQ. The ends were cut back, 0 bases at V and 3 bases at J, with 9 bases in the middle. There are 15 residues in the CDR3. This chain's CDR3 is CASSLGGTSNEKLFF. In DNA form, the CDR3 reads TGCGCCAGCAGCTTGGGGGGGACCTCTAATGAAAAACTGTTTTTT.

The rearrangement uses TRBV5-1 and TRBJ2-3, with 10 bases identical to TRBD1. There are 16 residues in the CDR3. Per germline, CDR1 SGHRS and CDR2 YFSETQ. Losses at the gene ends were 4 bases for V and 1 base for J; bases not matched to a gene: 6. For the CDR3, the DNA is TGCGCCAGCAGCAGGGACAGGGGCTTCGGCACAGATACGCAGTATTTT. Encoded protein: CASSRDRGFGTDTQYF.

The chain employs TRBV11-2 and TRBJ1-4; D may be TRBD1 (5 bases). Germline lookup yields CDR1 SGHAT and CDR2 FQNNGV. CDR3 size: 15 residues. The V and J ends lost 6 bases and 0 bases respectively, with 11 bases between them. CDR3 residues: CASRGMGATNEKLFF. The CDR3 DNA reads TGTGCCAGCAGGGGCATGGGGGCAACTAATGAAAAACTGTTTTTT. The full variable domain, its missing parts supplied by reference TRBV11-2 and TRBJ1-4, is EAGVAQSPRYKIIEKRQSVAFWCNPISGHATLYWYQQILGQGPKLLIQFQNNGVVDDSQLPKDRFSAERLKGVDSTLKIQPAKLEDSAVYLCASRGMGATNEKLFFGSGTQLSVL.

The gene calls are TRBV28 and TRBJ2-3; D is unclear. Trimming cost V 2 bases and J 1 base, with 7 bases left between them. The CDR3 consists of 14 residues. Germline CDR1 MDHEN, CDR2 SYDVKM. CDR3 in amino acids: CASSLRTGTDTQYF. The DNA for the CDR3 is TGTGCCAGCAGTTTAAGGACCGGCACAGATACGCAGTATTTT.

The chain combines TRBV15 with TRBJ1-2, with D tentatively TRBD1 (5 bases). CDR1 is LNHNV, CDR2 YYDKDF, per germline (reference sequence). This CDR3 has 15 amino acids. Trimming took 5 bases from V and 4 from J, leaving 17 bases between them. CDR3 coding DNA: TGTGCCACCAGCCGCGGGGGACGTACAATCTATGGCTACACCTTC. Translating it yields CATSRGGRTIYGYTF.

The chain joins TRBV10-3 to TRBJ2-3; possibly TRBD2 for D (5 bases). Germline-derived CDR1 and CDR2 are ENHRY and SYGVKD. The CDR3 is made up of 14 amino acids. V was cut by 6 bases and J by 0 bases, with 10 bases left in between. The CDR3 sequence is CAIRLGSSTDTQYF. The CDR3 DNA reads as TGTGCCATCAGACTAGGCTCAAGCACAGATACGCAGTATTTT.

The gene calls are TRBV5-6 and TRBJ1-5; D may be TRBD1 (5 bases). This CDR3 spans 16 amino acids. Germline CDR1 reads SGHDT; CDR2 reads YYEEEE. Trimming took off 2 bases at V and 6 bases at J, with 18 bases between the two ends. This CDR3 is CASSLGVPGGVQPQHF. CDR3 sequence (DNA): TGTGCCAGCAGCTTAGGAGTTCCCGGGGGGGTTCAGCCCCAGCATTTT. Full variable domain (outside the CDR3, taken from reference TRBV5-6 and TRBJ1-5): DAGVTQSPTHLIKTRGQQVTLRCSPKSGHDTVSWYQQALGQGPQFIFQYYEEEERQRGNFPDRFSGHQFPNYSSELNVNALLLGDSALYLCASSLGVPGGVQPQHFGDGTRLSIL.

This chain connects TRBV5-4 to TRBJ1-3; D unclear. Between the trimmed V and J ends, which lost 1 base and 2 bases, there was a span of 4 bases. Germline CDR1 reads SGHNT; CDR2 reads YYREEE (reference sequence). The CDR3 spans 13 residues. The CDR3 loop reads CASSLTTGNTIYF. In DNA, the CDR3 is TGTGCCAGCAGCTTGACGACTGGAAACACCATATATTTT.

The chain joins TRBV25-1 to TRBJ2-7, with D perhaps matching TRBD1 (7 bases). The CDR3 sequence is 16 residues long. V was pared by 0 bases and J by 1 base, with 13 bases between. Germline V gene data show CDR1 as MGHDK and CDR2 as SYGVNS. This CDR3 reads CASSEYQGGASYEQYF. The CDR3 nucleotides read TGTGCCAGCAGTGAATATCAGGGGGGCGCGTCCTACGAGCAGTACTTC.

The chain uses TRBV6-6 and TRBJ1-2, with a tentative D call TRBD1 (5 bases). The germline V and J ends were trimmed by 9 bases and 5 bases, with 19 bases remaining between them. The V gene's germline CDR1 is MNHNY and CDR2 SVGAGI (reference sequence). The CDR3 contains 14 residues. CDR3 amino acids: CASSGGQKGYGYTF. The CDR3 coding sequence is TGTGCCAGTAGTGGCGGACAAAAGGGATATGGCTACACCTTC.

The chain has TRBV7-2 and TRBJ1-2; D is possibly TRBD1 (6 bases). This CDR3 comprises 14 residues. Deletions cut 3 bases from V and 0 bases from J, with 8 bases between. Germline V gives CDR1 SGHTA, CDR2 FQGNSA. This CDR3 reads CASSFDRTNYGYTF. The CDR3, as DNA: TGTGCCAGCAGCTTCGACAGGACTAACTATGGCTACACCTTC.

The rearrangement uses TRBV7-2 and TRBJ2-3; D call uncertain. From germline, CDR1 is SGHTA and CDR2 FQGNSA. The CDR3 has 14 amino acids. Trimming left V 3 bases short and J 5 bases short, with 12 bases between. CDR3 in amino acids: CASSFLSRVDTQYF. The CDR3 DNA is TGTGCCAGCAGCTTTCTTTCTCGGGTAGATACGCAGTATTTT.

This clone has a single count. CDR3 in amino acids: CASSTLAGGRTYEQYF. The CDR3 coding sequence is TGTGCCAGCAGCACCCTAGCCGGGGGCCGAACCTACGAGCAGTACTTC. V is TRBV7-2 and J is TRBJ2-7; either TRBD1 or TRBD2 may fit D (6 bases each). The CDR3 has 16 residues. V lost 5 bases, J lost 2 bases, and 19 bases lay in between. Germline assignment: CDR1 SGHTA and CDR2 FQGNSA. The full variable domain, with the rest looked up from reference TRBV7-2 and TRBJ2-7, is GAGVSQSPSNKVTEKGKDVELRCDPISGHTALYWYRQSLGQGLEFLIYFQGNSAPDKSGLPSDRFSAERTGGSVSTLTIQRTQQEDSAVYLCASSTLAGGRTYEQYFGPGTRLTVT.

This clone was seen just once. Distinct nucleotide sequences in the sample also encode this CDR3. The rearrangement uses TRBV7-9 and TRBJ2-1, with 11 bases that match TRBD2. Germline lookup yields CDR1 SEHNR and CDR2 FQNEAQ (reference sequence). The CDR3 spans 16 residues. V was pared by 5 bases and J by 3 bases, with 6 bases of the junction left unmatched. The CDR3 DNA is TGTGCCAGCAGCCTAGGGACTAGCGGCCTCTACAATGAGCAGTTCTTC. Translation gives CASSLGTSGLYNEQFF. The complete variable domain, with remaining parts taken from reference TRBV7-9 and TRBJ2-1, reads DTGVSQNPRHKITKRGQNVTFRCDPISEHNRLYWYRQTLGQGPEFLTYFQNEAQLEKSRLLSDRFSAERPKGSFSTLEIQRTEQGDSAMYLCASSLGTSGLYNEQFFGPGTRLTVL.

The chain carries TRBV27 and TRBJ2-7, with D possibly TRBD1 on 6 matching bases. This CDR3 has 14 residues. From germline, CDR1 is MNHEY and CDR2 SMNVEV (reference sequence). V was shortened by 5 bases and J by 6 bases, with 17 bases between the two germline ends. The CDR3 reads CASSTTGALGEQYF. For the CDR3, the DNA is TGTGCCAGCAGTACGACAGGAGCCTTGGGCGAGCAGTACTTC.

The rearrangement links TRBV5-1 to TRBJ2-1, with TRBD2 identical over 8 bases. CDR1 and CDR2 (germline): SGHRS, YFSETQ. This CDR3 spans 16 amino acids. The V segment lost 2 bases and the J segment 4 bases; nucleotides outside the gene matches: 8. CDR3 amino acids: CASSFEAGAVYNEQFF. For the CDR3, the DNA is TGCGCCAGCAGCTTTGAAGCGGGAGCTGTGTACAATGAGCAGTTCTTC.

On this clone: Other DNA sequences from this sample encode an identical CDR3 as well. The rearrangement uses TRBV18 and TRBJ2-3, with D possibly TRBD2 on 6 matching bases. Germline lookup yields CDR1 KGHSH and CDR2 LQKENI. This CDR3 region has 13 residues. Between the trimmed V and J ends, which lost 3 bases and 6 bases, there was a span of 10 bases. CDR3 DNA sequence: TGTGCCAGCTCACCCGGGACTGGGGATACGCAGTATTTT. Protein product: CASSPGTGDTQYF.